This TCR beta chain was obtained from a study of T cell responses to AZD1222 COVID-19 vaccine. Overall study results and limits: Of the AZD1222 recipients, only 5 to 7 were seropositive at baseline. Spike-specific TCR breadth and depth both grew after two AZD1222 doses. Repertoire sampling was restricted to post-peak T cell response timepoints. Clonal diversity was possibly underestimated, and white British individuals and females predominated among donors.

The V end lost 7 bases, the J end lost 4 bases, and 12 bases lay between the germline ends. Germline-derived CDR1 and CDR2 are LNHDA and SQIVND (reference sequence). This CDR3 has 13 amino acids. For this clone: Antigen specificity is unknown.

Clones were read by immunoSEQ multiplex PCR, and TCRdb kept only the in-frame ones, dropping some. The sample carries some 190,000 clones, roughly 94% recorded once. The rearrangement joins TRBV19 to TRBJ2-3; D may be TRBD1 (5 bases). The receptor's source is an adult who received the MenACWY meningococcal vaccine as a control. Sample: peripheral blood, taken 28 days after the second dose of the MenACWY control vaccine. In nucleotides, the CDR3 is TGTGCCAGTACAGGGCCATCCGCAGATACGCAGTATTTT. This sequence encodes CASTGPSADTQYF.